This T cell receptor (beta chain) was recovered during a study of shared clonotypes between healthy human individuals. The assay was immunoSEQ multiplex PCR, and TCRdb's table has in-frame clones only and misses some. This sample has fewer than 3 million clones, with around 92% found just once. Regarding this clone: This CDR3 is also generated by other DNA sequences in the sample.

This sequence originates from a young man in good health. Some clones in this sample may be carry-over from other donors' samples. The sequencing input was naive CD4+ T cells from PBMCs. Regarding subset: CD45RA+ positively selected.

The CDR3 DNA follows: TGTGCCTGGAGCGTCGGGCGAGGTGGTGAGCAGTTCTTC. Amino acid sequence: CAWSVGRGGEQFF. This chain links TRBV30 with TRBJ2-1, with D unclear. Germline assignment: CDR1 GTSNPN and CDR2 SVGIG (reference sequence). The CDR3 covers 13 residues. Trimming took 3 bases from V and 9 from J, leaving 15 bases between them.